The 30 T cell receptor beta chains presented below share a single source sample, sequenced in a study of blood T cell repertoires in COVID-19. Sequenced by immunoSEQ multiplex PCR; TCRdb stores in-frame clones only, minus some. The table shows under 200,000 clones, with 88% occurring only once. Sequencing was carried out using peripheral blood. These receptors came from a man aged 40-49 years with active or convalescent COVID-19.

The rearrangement links TRBV25-1 to TRBJ1-6, with a weak D call TRBD1 (6 bases). The V gene's germline CDR1 is MGHDK and CDR2 SYGVNS. V dropped 8 bases and J dropped 4 bases, with 12 bases sitting between them. The CDR3 contains 14 residues. In DNA form, the CDR3 reads TGTGCCAGCGAACCGGGACAATATAATTCACCCCTCCACTTT. This translates into CASEPGQYNSPLHF.

V is TRBV12-5 and J is TRBJ1-1; D is unclear. Germline loops: CDR1 LGHNT, CDR2 FRNRAP. The CDR3 sequence is 13 residues long. V was shortened by 7 bases and J by 3 bases, with 12 bases between the two germline ends. The CDR3 region is CASVVRVDTEAFF. The CDR3 DNA reads TGTGCTAGTGTGGTCCGCGTAGACACTGAAGCTTTCTTT.

V usage is TRBV29-1 and J usage is TRBJ2-5; tentative D call: TRBD2 (6 bases). CDR3 length: 12 residues. From germline, CDR1 is SQVTM and CDR2 ANQGSEA. Trimming shortened V by 6 bases and J by 7 bases, and 15 bases separated the two germline ends. The DNA of the CDR3 is TGCAGCGTGCGGGACGTTAGGGGGACCCAGTACTTC. Residues: CSVRDVRGTQYF.

The gene calls are TRBV6-4 and TRBJ2-1, with 16 positions matching TRBD2. The CDR3 has 17 residues. With V trimmed by 6 bases and J by 9 bases, 11 bases remained unmatched. Germline V gene lookup returns CDR1 MRHNA and CDR2 SNTAGT. The CDR3 spells CASSPRGTSGRAGEQFF. CDR3 in DNA: TGTGCCAGCAGCCCTCGGGGGACTAGCGGGAGGGCCGGTGAGCAGTTCTTC.

The rearrangement links TRBV6-4 to TRBJ1-5, with D hard to call. Germline V gene sequence: CDR1 MRHNA, CDR2 SNTAGT. The CDR3 contains 14 residues. The V and J ends lost 5 bases and 7 bases respectively, with 15 bases between them. The CDR3 sequence is CASSREADGQPQHF. CDR3 DNA sequence: TGTGCCAGCAGTAGGGAGGCAGACGGGCAGCCCCAGCATTTT.

The V and J genes are TRBV2 and TRBJ1-2; D gene unclear. Germline assignment: CDR1 SNHLY and CDR2 FYNNEI. The CDR3 contains 8 residues. The V and J ends lost 8 bases and 14 bases respectively, with 9 bases between them. In DNA form, the CDR3 reads TGTGCCAGCGGTACGGGGACCTTC. This sequence encodes CASGTGTF.

This clone was seen once. The chain carries TRBV10-3 and TRBJ1-1, with D possibly being TRBD1 (6 bases). V lost 1 base, J lost 2 bases, and 11 bases lay in between. This CDR3 region has 15 residues. Germline values: CDR1 ENHRY, CDR2 SYGVKD. CDR3 loop: CAISELTGSNTEAFF. DNA of the CDR3: TGTGCCATCAGTGAGTTAACAGGGAGCAACACTGAAGCTTTCTTT.

This chain links TRBV7-2 with TRBJ1-5; TRBD1 matches at 7 bases. From germline, CDR1 is SGHTA and CDR2 FQGNSA. The CDR3 has 16 amino acids. Unmatched junction bases numbered 10, after V lost 5 bases and J lost 3 bases. The CDR3 is CASSTTPGQFNQPQHF. CDR3 coding DNA: TGTGCCAGCAGCACCACCCCGGGACAGTTCAATCAGCCCCAGCATTTT.

The rearrangement links TRBV27 to TRBJ1-5; 9 nucleotides match TRBD1. V trimming: 1 base; J trimming: 7 bases; junction bases outside the gene matches: 11. The CDR3 is made up of 17 amino acids. CDR1 and CDR2 from the germline V gene are MNHEY and SMNVEV (reference sequence). CDR3 in amino acids: CASSLYQGQGPGQPQHF. In DNA form, the CDR3 reads TGTGCCAGCAGTTTATACCAGGGACAGGGCCCAGGGCAGCCCCAGCATTTT.

The chain joins TRBV9 to TRBJ1-3, with no clear D. CDR1 and CDR2 from the germline V gene are SGDLS and YYNGEE. The V gene lost 1 base and the J gene lost 0 bases, with 5 bases spanning the gap. The CDR3 spans 14 residues. CDR3 protein: CASSVPGSGNTIYF. The CDR3 DNA sequence: TGTGCCAGCAGCGTACCAGGCTCTGGAAACACCATATATTTT.

The chain uses TRBV19 and TRBJ1-5; D unresolved. Germline V CDR1 and CDR2: LNHDA, SQIVND (reference sequence). With 0 bases removed from V and 6 bases from J, the gap between germline ends came to 12 bases. CDR3 length equals 15 residues. The CDR3 reads CASSIEGSPPQPQHF. The CDR3 DNA is TGTGCCAGTAGTATAGAAGGGAGTCCGCCTCAGCCCCAGCATTTT.

V gene TRBV5-4 combines with J gene TRBJ2-7; 11 bases are a match to TRBD2. J lost 4 bases, V lost 3 bases, and 6 bases had no gene match. This CDR3 comprises 15 residues. The germline V gene has CDR1 SGHNT and CDR2 YYREEE (reference sequence). CDR3 nucleotides: TGTGCCAGCAGCTCCCCGGGACTAGCGGTTTACGAGCAGTACTTC. Its protein is CASSSPGLAVYEQYF.

This clone was counted only a few times. This rearrangement joins TRBV28 to TRBJ1-6, with D tentatively TRBD1 (5 bases). V shed 7 bases and J shed 1 base, with 8 bases lying between them. The CDR3 is 14 residues long. From germline, CDR1 is MDHEN and CDR2 SYDVKM. Written as DNA, the CDR3 is TGTGCCAGCACGAAGGGGTCCTATAATTCACCCCTCCACTTT. This codes for CASTKGSYNSPLHF.

The chain combines TRBV19 with TRBJ1-3; 7 positions agree with TRBD1. This CDR3 comprises 15 residues. The V and J ends lost 5 bases and 4 bases, in that order; junction bases with no gene match: 8. Germline CDR1 is LNHDA and CDR2 is SQIVND (reference sequence). For the CDR3, the DNA is TGTGCCAGTAGTGGGAGGACAGGCTGGGGAAACACCATATATTTT. This gives the protein CASSGRTGWGNTIYF.

The chain combines TRBV27 with TRBJ2-1; 10 nucleotides line up with TRBD2. Germline CDR1 and CDR2: MNHEY and SMNVEV (reference sequence). The junction had 6 bases not matched to a gene; V was cut back by 6 bases and J by 7 bases. The CDR3 consists of 14 residues. This CDR3 is CASSILAGENEQFF. For the CDR3, the DNA is TGTGCCAGCAGCATCCTAGCGGGGGAAAATGAGCAGTTCTTC.

The rearrangement links TRBV19 to TRBJ2-3; a possible D gene is TRBD1 (5 bases). Trimming took 3 bases from V and 2 from J, leaving 6 bases between them. CDR1 and CDR2 from the germline V gene are LNHDA and SQIVND (reference sequence). This CDR3 contains 13 residues. CDR3 nucleotides: TGTGCCAGTAGTATGGGGCTCACAGATACGCAGTATTTT. Translating it yields CASSMGLTDTQYF.

V and J are TRBV29-1 and TRBJ1-1, with a tentative D call TRBD1 (5 bases). V shed 5 bases and J shed 3 bases, with 16 bases lying between them. Germline V gives CDR1 SQVTM, CDR2 ANQGSEA. The CDR3 loop spans 14 amino acids. The CDR3 DNA sequence: TGCAGCGTTCTTCCTTCAGGGTGGGACACTGAAGCTTTCTTT. It encodes CSVLPSGWDTEAFF.

The chain combines TRBV6-1 with TRBJ1-2; D might be TRBD1 (5 bases). Between the trimmed V and J ends, which lost 0 bases and 0 bases, there was a span of 11 bases. Germline V lookup: CDR1 MNHNS, CDR2 SASEGT. There are 16 residues in the CDR3. CDR3 in amino acids: CASSEAGERANYGYTF. Here the CDR3 DNA reads TGTGCCAGCAGTGAAGCAGGGGAAAGGGCTAACTATGGCTACACCTTC.

The rearrangement uses TRBV30 and TRBJ1-1, with unresolved D. The V gene lost 5 bases and the J gene lost 11 bases, with 15 bases spanning the gap. This CDR3 spans 11 amino acids. Looked up from germline, CDR1 is GTSNPN and CDR2 is SVGIG (reference sequence). The CDR3 coding sequence is TGTGCCTGGGACAACCCCGTCGGGGCTTTCTTT. Its translation is CAWDNPVGAFF.

This chain links TRBV29-1 with TRBJ2-7; 9 bases match TRBD1. Trimming took 7 bases from V and 5 from J; bases not matched to a gene: 6. Germline lookup yields CDR1 SQVTM and CDR2 ANQGSEA. This CDR3 is built from 12 residues. CDR3 coding DNA: TGCAGCGCCGGACAGGGGAACCACGAGCAGTACTTC. Translated: CSAGQGNHEQYF.

The rearrangement uses TRBV5-1 and TRBJ1-1; D is uncertain. Germline V lookup: CDR1 SGHRS, CDR2 YFSETQ. The CDR3 runs 14 residues. Trimming cost V 4 bases and J 1 base, with 11 bases left between them. The chain's CDR3 is CASSGGIGNTEAFF. CDR3 bases: TGCGCCAGCAGCGGAGGTATTGGGAACACTGAAGCTTTCTTT.

This chain joins TRBV5-6 and TRBJ2-3, with 8 bases that match TRBD1. The CDR3 spans 16 residues. From germline, CDR1 is SGHDT and CDR2 YYEEEE. The ends lost 2 bases at V and 2 bases at J; junction bases unmatched: 7. CDR3 bases: TGTGCCAGCAGCTTAACAGGGGGGACTTACACAGATACGCAGTATTTT. Translating it yields CASSLTGGTYTDTQYF.

The rearrangement links TRBV6-5 to TRBJ1-2; tentative D call: TRBD1 (6 bases). This CDR3 region has 14 residues. V was trimmed by 0 bases and J by 5 bases, leaving 10 bases between them. Germline V lookup: CDR1 MNHEY, CDR2 SVGAGI. The CDR3 DNA reads TGTGCCAGCAGTTACTCCGGACAGCAGTATGGCTACACCTTC. Amino acids: CASSYSGQQYGYTF.

CDR3 in DNA: TGTGCCAGCAGGGGACAGGGTTCCTTTGGCTACACCTTC. Encoded protein: CASRGQGSFGYTF. V and J are TRBV27 and TRBJ1-2; 9 bases are a match to TRBD1. The length of the CDR3 is 13 residues. With V trimmed by 6 bases and J by 7 bases, 6 bases remained unmatched. Germline CDR1 is MNHEY and CDR2 is SMNVEV (reference sequence).

The chain carries TRBV15 and TRBJ1-2, with D perhaps matching TRBD1 (6 bases). V lost 0 bases, J lost 8 bases, and 22 bases lay in between. The CDR3 totals 17 residues. Germline CDR1 LNHNV, CDR2 YYDKDF (reference sequence). The CDR3 loop reads CATSRDPQGRGLKGYTF. Here the CDR3 DNA reads TGTGCCACCAGCAGAGACCCCCAGGGCAGGGGTTTGAAAGGCTACACCTTC.

The rearrangement links TRBV5-4 to TRBJ2-5; D is unresolved. Trimming took 2 bases from V and 2 from J, leaving 7 bases between them. CDR3 length: 13 amino acids. Germline CDR1 SGHNT, CDR2 YYREEE (reference sequence). The CDR3 nucleotides are TGTGCCAGCAGCTTAAGACAACAAGAGACCCAGTACTTC. Encoded protein: CASSLRQQETQYF.

V and J are TRBV4-1 and TRBJ2-1, with a possible D match to TRBD1 (5 bases). The CDR3 totals 17 residues. Germline CDR1 and CDR2: MGHRA and YSYEKL. The germline V and J ends were trimmed by 3 bases and 8 bases, with 23 bases remaining between them. In nucleotides, the CDR3 is TGCGCCAGCAGCCACTCCAGGACACTAAACCTGTTCGATGAGCAGTTCTTC. Protein product: CASSHSRTLNLFDEQFF.

The V call is TRBV30, the J call TRBJ2-1, with 10 bases aligning to TRBD2. V dropped 3 bases and J dropped 8; count of bases not matched to a gene: 16. This CDR3 has 17 residues. Germline lookup yields CDR1 GTSNPN and CDR2 SVGIG (reference sequence). The CDR3 region is CAWSHFLPGLAGDEQFF. In nucleotides, the CDR3 is TGTGCCTGGAGCCACTTCCTCCCCGGGCTAGCGGGAGATGAGCAGTTCTTC.

The genes are TRBV30 and TRBJ1-3; D possibly corresponds to TRBD1 (5 bases). This CDR3 has 12 residues. V was pared by 1 base and J by 16 bases, with 17 bases between. The germline V gene encodes CDR1 GTSNPN and CDR2 SVGIG (reference sequence). CDR3 loop: CAWSDPSQGFYF. In DNA form, the CDR3 reads TGTGCCTGGAGTGACCCCTCGCAGGGTTTTTATTTT.

V usage is TRBV6-1 and J usage is TRBJ1-6, with D possibly being TRBD1 (6 bases). The CDR3 runs to 19 residues. The V end lost 3 bases, the J end lost 10 bases, and 28 bases lay between the germline ends. CDR1 and CDR2 from the germline V gene are MNHNS and SASEGT. CDR3 DNA sequence: TGTGCCAGCAGTGAGTCAGGGGACCTACTCAAAGGCGTGGGATCACCCCTCCACTTT. It specifies CASSESGDLLKGVGSPLHF.